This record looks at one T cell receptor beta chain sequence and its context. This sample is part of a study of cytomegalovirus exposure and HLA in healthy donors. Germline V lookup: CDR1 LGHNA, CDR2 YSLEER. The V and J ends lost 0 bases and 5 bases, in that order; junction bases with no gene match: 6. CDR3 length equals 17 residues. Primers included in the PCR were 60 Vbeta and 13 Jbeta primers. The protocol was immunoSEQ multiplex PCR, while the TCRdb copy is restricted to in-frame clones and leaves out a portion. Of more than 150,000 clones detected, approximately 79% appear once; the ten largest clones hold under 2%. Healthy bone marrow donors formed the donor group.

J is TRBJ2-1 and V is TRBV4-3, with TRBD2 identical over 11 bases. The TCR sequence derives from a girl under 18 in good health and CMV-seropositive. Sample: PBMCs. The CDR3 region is CASSQETLAGGHNEQFF. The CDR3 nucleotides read TGCGCCAGCAGCCAAGAGACCCTAGCGGGGGGTCACAATGAGCAGTTCTTC.